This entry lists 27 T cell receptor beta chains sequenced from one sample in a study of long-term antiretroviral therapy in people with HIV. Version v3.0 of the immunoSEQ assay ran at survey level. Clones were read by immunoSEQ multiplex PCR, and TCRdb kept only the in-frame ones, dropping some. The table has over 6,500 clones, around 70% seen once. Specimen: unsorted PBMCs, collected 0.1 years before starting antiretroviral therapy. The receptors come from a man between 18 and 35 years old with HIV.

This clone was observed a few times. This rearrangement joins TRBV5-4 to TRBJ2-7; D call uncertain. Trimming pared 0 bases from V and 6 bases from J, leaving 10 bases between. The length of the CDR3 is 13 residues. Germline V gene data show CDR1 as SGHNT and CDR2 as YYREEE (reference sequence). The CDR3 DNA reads TGTGCCAGCAGCTTGGACCCTAGGACCGAGCAGTACTTC. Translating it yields CASSLDPRTEQYF.

In DNA, the CDR3 is TGTGCCAGCAGCGTAGCGCCGGGGACCTACGAGCAGTACTTC. Translated, it gives CASSVAPGTYEQYF. The chain joins TRBV9 to TRBJ2-7; TRBD2 might be the D (5 bases). Germline CDR1 reads SGDLS; CDR2 reads YYNGEE. The V gene lost 0 bases and the J gene lost 2 bases, with 9 bases spanning the gap. This CDR3 is 14 amino acids long.

The DNA of the CDR3 is TGTGCCAGCAGTTCCAGACTCTATGGCTACACCTTC. Protein: CASSSRLYGYTF. The chain joins TRBV6-5 to TRBJ1-2; D gene unclear. V shed 4 bases and J shed 4 bases, with 7 bases lying between them. This CDR3 region has 12 residues. Germline lookup yields CDR1 MNHEY and CDR2 SVGAGI.

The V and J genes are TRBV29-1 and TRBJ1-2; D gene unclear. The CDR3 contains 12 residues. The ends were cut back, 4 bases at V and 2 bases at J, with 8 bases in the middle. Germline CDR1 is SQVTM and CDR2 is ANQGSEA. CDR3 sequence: CSVADTNYGYTF. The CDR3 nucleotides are TGCAGCGTTGCCGACACAAACTATGGCTACACCTTC.

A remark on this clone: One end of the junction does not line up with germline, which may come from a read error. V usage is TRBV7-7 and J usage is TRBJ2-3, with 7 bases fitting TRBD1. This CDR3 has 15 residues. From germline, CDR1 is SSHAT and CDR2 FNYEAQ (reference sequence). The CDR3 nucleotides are TGTGCTAGCAGCTACGGCAGGGGGATCACAGATACGCAGTATTTT. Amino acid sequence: CASSYGRGITDTQYF.

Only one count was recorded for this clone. The CDR3 region is CASSYLTGGRGYEQYF. The CDR3 DNA follows: TGTGCCAGCAGTTACCTCACCGGGGGGAGAGGGTACGAGCAGTACTTC. The chain recombines TRBV6-6 with TRBJ2-7; 7 positions agree with TRBD2. CDR3 length: 16 residues. Trimming removed 2 bases from V and 4 bases from J; junction bases left unmatched: 11. From germline, CDR1 is MNHNY and CDR2 SVGAGI (reference sequence).

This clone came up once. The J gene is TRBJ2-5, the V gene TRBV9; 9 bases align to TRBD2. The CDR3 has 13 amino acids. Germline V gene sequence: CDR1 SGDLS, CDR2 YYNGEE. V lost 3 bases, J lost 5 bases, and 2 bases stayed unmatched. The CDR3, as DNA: TGTGCCAGCAGCGCGCGGGGGGGGGAGACCCAGTACTTC. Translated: CASSARGGETQYF.

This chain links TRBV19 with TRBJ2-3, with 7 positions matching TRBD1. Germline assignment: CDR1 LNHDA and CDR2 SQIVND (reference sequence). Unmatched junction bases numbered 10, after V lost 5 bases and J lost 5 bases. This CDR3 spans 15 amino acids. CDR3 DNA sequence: TGTGCCAGTAGTCGAGTCCCGGGACAGCGAGATACGCAGTATTTT. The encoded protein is CASSRVPGQRDTQYF.

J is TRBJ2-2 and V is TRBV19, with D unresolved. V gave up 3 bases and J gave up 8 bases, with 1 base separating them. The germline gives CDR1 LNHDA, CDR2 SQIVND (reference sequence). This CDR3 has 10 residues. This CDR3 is CASSMGELFF. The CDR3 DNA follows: TGTGCCAGTAGTATGGGGGAGCTGTTTTTT.

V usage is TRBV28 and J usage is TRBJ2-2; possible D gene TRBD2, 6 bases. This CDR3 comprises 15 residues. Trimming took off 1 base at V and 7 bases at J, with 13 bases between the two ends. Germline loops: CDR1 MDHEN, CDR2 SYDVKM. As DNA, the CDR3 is TGTGCCAGCAGTTTATACCCCGTGCGGGGCGGGGAGCTGTTTTTT. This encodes CASSLYPVRGGELFF.

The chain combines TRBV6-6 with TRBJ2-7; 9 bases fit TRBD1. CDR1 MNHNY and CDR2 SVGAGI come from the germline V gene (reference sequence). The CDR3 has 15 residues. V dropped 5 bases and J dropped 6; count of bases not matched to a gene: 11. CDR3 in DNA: TGTGCCAGCAGTACGACAGGGGGGGGGATGACCGAGCAGTACTTC. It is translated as CASSTTGGGMTEQYF.

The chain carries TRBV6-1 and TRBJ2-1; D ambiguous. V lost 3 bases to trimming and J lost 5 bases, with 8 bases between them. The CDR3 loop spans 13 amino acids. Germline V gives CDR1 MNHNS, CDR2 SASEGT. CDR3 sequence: CASSEGPDNEQFF. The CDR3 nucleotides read TGTGCCAGCAGTGAGGGCCCCGACAATGAGCAGTTCTTC.

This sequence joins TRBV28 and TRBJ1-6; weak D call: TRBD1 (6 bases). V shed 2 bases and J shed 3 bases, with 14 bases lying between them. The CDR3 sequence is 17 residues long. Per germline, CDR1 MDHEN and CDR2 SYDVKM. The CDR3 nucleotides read TGTGCCAGCAGTTTAATTGAACAGGGTTTCTATAATTCACCCCTCCACTTT. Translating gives CASSLIEQGFYNSPLHF.

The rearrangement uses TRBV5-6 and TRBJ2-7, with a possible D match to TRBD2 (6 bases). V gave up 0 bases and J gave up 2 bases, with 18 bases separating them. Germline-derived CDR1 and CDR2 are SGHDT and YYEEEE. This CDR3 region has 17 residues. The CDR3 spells CASSLAGGARTPYEQYF. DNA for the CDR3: TGTGCCAGCAGCTTGGCGGGCGGGGCAAGGACTCCCTACGAGCAGTACTTC.

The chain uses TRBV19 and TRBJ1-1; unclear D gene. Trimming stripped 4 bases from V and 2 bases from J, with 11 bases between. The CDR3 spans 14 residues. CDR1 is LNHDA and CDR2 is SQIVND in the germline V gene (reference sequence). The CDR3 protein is CASSRERTNTEAFF. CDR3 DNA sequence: TGTGCCAGTAGTAGGGAACGGACTAACACTGAAGCTTTCTTT.

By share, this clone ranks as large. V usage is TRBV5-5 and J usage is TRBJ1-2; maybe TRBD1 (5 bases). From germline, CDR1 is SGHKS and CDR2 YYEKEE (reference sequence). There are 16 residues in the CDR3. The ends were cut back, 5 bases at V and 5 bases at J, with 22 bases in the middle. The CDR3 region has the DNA TGTGCCAGCAGGATTGGGTCCAGGCCAGGGCGGTATGGCTACACCTTC. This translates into CASRIGSRPGRYGYTF.

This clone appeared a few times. This CDR3 reads CASSPGTGADTQYF. In DNA form, the CDR3 reads TGTGCCAGCAGCCCCGGGACAGGAGCAGATACGCAGTATTTT. V gene TRBV5-5 combines with J gene TRBJ2-3; TRBD1 agrees at 8 bases. Trimming took 4 bases from V and 4 from J; bases not matched to a gene: 5. CDR3 length: 14 amino acids. Germline CDR1 reads SGHKS; CDR2 reads YYEKEE (reference sequence).

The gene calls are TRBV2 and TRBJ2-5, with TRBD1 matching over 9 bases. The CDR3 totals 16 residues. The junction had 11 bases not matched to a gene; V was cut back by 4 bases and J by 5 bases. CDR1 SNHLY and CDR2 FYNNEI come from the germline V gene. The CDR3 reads CASSVQTGGQQETQYF. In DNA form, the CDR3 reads TGTGCCAGCAGTGTACAAACAGGGGGCCAACAGGAGACCCAGTACTTC. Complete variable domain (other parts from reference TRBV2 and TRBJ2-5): EPEVTQTPSHQVTQMGQEVILRCVPISNHLYFYWYRQILGQKVEFLVSFYNNEISEKSEIFDDQFSVERPDGSNFTLKIRSTKLEDSAMYFCASSVQTGGQQETQYFGPGTRLLVL.

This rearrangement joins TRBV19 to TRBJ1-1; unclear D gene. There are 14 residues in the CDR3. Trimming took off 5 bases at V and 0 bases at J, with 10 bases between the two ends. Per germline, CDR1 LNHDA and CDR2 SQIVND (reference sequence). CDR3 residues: CASSVFSLNTEAFF. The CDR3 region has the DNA TGTGCCAGTAGTGTGTTCAGTTTGAACACTGAAGCTTTCTTT.

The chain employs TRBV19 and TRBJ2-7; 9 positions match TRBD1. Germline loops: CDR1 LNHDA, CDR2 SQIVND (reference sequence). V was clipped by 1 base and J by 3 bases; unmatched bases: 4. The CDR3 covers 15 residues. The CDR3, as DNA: TGTGCCAGTAGTATAGGGACAGGGGCGGTCTACGAGCAGTACTTC. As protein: CASSIGTGAVYEQYF.

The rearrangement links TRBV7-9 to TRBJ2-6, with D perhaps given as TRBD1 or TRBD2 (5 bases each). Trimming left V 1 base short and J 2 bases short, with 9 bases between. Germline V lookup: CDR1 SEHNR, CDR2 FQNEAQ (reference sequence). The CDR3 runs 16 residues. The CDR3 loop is CASSLGDGAGANVLTF. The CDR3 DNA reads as TGTGCCAGCAGCTTAGGGGACGGGGCTGGGGCCAACGTCCTGACTTTC.

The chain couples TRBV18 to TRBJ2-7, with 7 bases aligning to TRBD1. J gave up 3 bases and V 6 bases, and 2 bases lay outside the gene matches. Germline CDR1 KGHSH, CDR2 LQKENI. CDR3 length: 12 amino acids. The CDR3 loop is CASSGDSYEQYF. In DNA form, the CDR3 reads TGTGCCAGCTCCGGGGACAGCTACGAGCAGTACTTC.

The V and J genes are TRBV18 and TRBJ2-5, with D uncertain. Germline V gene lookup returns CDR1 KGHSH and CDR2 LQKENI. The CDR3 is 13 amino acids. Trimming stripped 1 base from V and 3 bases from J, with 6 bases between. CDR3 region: CASSPHPKETQYF. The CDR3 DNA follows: TGTGCCAGCTCACCACACCCTAAAGAGACCCAGTACTTC.

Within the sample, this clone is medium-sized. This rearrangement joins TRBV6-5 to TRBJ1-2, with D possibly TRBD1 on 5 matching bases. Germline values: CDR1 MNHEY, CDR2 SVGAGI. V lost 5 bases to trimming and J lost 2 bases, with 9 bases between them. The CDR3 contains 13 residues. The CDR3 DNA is TGTGCCAGCAGTCCTCCAGGGAACTATGGCTACACCTTC. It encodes CASSPPGNYGYTF.

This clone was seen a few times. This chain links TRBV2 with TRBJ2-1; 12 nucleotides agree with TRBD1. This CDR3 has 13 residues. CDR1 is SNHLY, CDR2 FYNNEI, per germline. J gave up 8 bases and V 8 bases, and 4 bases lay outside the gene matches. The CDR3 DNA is TGTGCCAGCCGGGACAGGGGGCGCCATGAGCAGTTCTTC. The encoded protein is CASRDRGRHEQFF. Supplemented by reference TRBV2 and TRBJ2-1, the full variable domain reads EPEVTQTPSHQVTQMGQEVILRCVPISNHLYFYWYRQILGQKVEFLVSFYNNEISEKSEIFDDQFSVERPDGSNFTLKIRSTKLEDSAMYFCASRDRGRHEQFFGPGTRLTVL.

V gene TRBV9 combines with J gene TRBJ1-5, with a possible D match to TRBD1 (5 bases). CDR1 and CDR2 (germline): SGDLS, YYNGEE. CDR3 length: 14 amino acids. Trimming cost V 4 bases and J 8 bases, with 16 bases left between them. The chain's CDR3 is CASSPGGSGKPQHF. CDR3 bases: TGTGCCAGCAGCCCGGGGGGGTCGGGGAAGCCCCAGCATTTT.

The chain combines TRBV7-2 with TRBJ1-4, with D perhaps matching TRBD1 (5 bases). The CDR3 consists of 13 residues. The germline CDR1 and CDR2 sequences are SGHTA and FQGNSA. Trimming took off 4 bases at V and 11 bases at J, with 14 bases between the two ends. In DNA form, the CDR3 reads TGTGCCAGCAGCTGGGGCAGGTCGGGGAAACTGTTTTTT. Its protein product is CASSWGRSGKLFF.